Listed below are T cell receptor beta chains from one sample, sequenced in a study of blood T cell repertoires in COVID-19. Libraries were prepared by immunoSEQ multiplex PCR; TCRdb keeps only in-frame clonotypes and omits some of them. This table holds 200,000 to 250,000 clones, roughly 82% found once. The sample was peripheral blood. Receptor source: a woman in her sixties or seventies with acute or convalescent COVID-19. The CDR3 runs from the conserved cysteine through the conserved F or W. The D gene is left open where the match is weak. Rows give clone size only sometimes, using once, few, many, or a class for an expanded clone.

J gene: TRBJ2-4
V gene: TRBV3-1/TRBV3-2
D gene: -
clone size: -
CDR3 DNA: TGTGCCAGCAGCCTACGGACAGCGACCTCTGAAAACATTCAGTACTTC
CDR3 protein: CASSLRTATSENIQYF

J gene: TRBJ1-2
V gene: TRBV18
D gene: TRBD1
clone size: -
CDR3 DNA: TGTGCCAGCTCACCAAGACAGGGGGATGGCTACACCTTC
CDR3 protein: CASSPRQGDGYTF

J gene: TRBJ1-1
V gene: TRBV2
D gene: -
clone size: once
CDR3 DNA: TGTGCCAGCAGGGTAACTACTGAAGCTTTCTTT
CDR3 protein: CASRVTTEAFF

J gene: TRBJ1-4
V gene: TRBV4-3
D gene: -
clone size: -
CDR3 DNA: TGCGCCAGCAGCCAAGGGAACCGAGGGATCGGTGAAAAACTGTTTTTT
CDR3 protein: CASSQGNRGIGEKLFF

J gene: TRBJ2-7
V gene: TRBV4-3
D gene: -
clone size: -
CDR3 DNA: TGCGCCAGCAGCCAAGAACGGGGCTACGAGCAGTACTTC
CDR3 protein: CASSQERGYEQYF

J gene: TRBJ1-1
V gene: TRBV6-6
D gene: TRBD1
clone size: -
CDR3 DNA: TGTGCCAGCAGCGTACAGGGGGCCGCTGAAGCTTTCTTT
CDR3 protein: CASSVQGAAEAFF

J gene: TRBJ1-5
V gene: TRBV5-4
D gene: -
clone size: -
CDR3 DNA: TGTGCCAGCAGCTTAGGTCGGGGTAACAATCAGCCCCAGCATTTT
CDR3 protein: CASSLGRGNNQPQHF

J gene: TRBJ2-1
V gene: TRBV5-4
D gene: TRBD1
clone size: -
CDR3 DNA: TGTGCCAGCTACAGTGCTCGGGACAGGGGGCGAAATGAGCAGTTCTTC
CDR3 protein: CASYSARDRGRNEQFF

J gene: TRBJ1-1
V gene: TRBV19
D gene: TRBD1
clone size: -
CDR3 DNA: TGTGCCAGTAGTACCCAGGGGGCGGTCACTGAAGCTTTCTTT
CDR3 protein: CASSTQGAVTEAFF

J gene: TRBJ2-3
V gene: TRBV29-1
D gene: -
clone size: -
CDR3 DNA: TGCAGCGTTGGCTTGCGAGGAGTGGATACGCAGTATTTT
CDR3 protein: CSVGLRGVDTQYF

J gene: TRBJ2-7
V gene: TRBV7-2
D gene: TRBD1
clone size: once
CDR3 DNA: TGTGCCAGCAGCTTAGCTGGACAGGTCATCTACGAGCAGTACTTC
CDR3 protein: CASSLAGQVIYEQYF

J gene: TRBJ1-1
V gene: TRBV6-5
D gene: -
clone size: -
CDR3 DNA: TGTGCCAGCAATACTCTAAGCATGAACACTGAAGCTTTCTTT
CDR3 protein: CASNTLSMNTEAFF

J gene: TRBJ2-3
V gene: TRBV3-1/TRBV3-2
D gene: -
clone size: -
CDR3 DNA: TGTGCCAGCAGCCTTACCGGGAGCGATACGCAGTATTTT
CDR3 protein: CASSLTGSDTQYF

J gene: TRBJ2-7
V gene: TRBV6-5
D gene: -
clone size: -
CDR3 DNA: TGTGCCAGCAGTCCAATAACCGGGAACTCCTACGAGCAGTACTTC
CDR3 protein: CASSPITGNSYEQYF

J gene: TRBJ2-1
V gene: TRBV5-1
D gene: -
clone size: once
CDR3 DNA: TGCGCCAGCAGCCCCGTCCCGGGACTCTTTAATGAGCAGTTCTTC
CDR3 protein: CASSPVPGLFNEQFF

J gene: TRBJ1-4
V gene: TRBV5-4
D gene: -
clone size: -
CDR3 DNA: TGTGCCAGCAGCTTGGGGGCTGATGAAAAACTGTTTTTT
CDR3 protein: CASSLGADEKLFF

J gene: TRBJ1-2
V gene: TRBV28
D gene: -
clone size: many
CDR3 DNA: TGTGCCAGCAGTTTCCTCGGGGCCGGGACACCGAACCCCGGGAACTATGGCTACACCTTC
CDR3 protein: CASSFLGAGTPNPGNYGYTF

J gene: TRBJ1-2
V gene: TRBV6-5
D gene: TRBD1
clone size: -
CDR3 DNA: TGTGCCAGCAGTCGACCGGGACAGGGTGCTGGCTACACCTTC
CDR3 protein: CASSRPGQGAGYTF

J gene: TRBJ2-3
V gene: TRBV9
D gene: -
clone size: -
CDR3 DNA: TGTGCCAGCAGCTCGCAAGCGCCAGATACGCAGTATTTT
CDR3 protein: CASSSQAPDTQYF

J gene: TRBJ2-1
V gene: TRBV7-2
D gene: -
clone size: -
CDR3 DNA: TGTGCCAGCAGTCGTTTTGACGGGTACAATGAGCAGTTCTTC
CDR3 protein: CASSRFDGYNEQFF

J gene: TRBJ1-2
V gene: TRBV7-9
D gene: -
clone size: -
CDR3 DNA: TGTGCCAGCAGCTTAGATTGGCAGGGCTGGGGCTACACCTTC
CDR3 protein: CASSLDWQGWGYTF

J gene: TRBJ1-6
V gene: TRBV7-9
D gene: TRBD1
clone size: -
CDR3 DNA: TGTGCCAGCAGTCGCGGACAGGGGTCTTCACCCCTCCACTTT
CDR3 protein: CASSRGQGSSPLHF

J gene: TRBJ2-5
V gene: TRBV4-1
D gene: -
clone size: -
CDR3 DNA: TGCGCCAGCAGCCAAGCCGGGAACTGGGGACGGCGGGAACAGATACAAGAGACCCAGTACTTC
CDR3 protein: CASSQAGNWGRREQIQETQYF

J gene: TRBJ2-6
V gene: TRBV9
D gene: -
clone size: -
CDR3 DNA: TGTGCCAGCAGCGTAGTCCCTCGGGTAGCCGGGGCCAACGTCCTGACTTTC
CDR3 protein: CASSVVPRVAGANVLTF

J gene: TRBJ2-1
V gene: TRBV27
D gene: TRBD2
clone size: -
CDR3 DNA: TGTGCCAGCAGTTGGGGACTAGCGGGGGGACGAGGCAATGAGCAGTTCTTC
CDR3 protein: CASSWGLAGGRGNEQFF

J gene: TRBJ1-1
V gene: TRBV6-6
D gene: -
clone size: -
CDR3 DNA: TGTGCCAGCAGTTACCGCCCACAGGAGAACACTGAAGCTTTCTTT
CDR3 protein: CASSYRPQENTEAFF

J gene: TRBJ1-1
V gene: TRBV19
D gene: -
clone size: -
CDR3 DNA: TGTGCCAGTACCACCGTCGGGAACACTGAAGCTTTCTTT
CDR3 protein: CASTTVGNTEAFF

J gene: TRBJ2-7
V gene: TRBV7-2
D gene: TRBD2
clone size: -
CDR3 DNA: TGTGCCAGCAGCACCGGGACTAGCCAAATCTACGAGCAGTACTTC
CDR3 protein: CASSTGTSQIYEQYF

J gene: TRBJ1-5
V gene: TRBV19
D gene: TRBD1
clone size: -
CDR3 DNA: TGTGCCAGTCAGTTCCCAGGGGGTCGGCAGCCCCAGCATTTT
CDR3 protein: CASQFPGGRQPQHF

J gene: TRBJ1-1
V gene: TRBV19
D gene: -
clone size: many
CDR3 DNA: TGTGCCAGCGCAGAGGGCTCCGAGGTCACTGAAGCTTTCTTT
CDR3 protein: CASAEGSEVTEAFF

J gene: TRBJ2-3
V gene: TRBV5-4
D gene: TRBD2
clone size: -
CDR3 DNA: TGTGCCAGCAGCTTCACCGGGACTAGCGGGGGGGCCTTATTAGATACGCAGTATTTT
CDR3 protein: CASSFTGTSGGALLDTQYF

J gene: TRBJ1-1
V gene: TRBV3-1/TRBV3-2
D gene: TRBD1
clone size: -
CDR3 DNA: TGTGCCAGCAGCCAAGGACAGGGAGCTATCAACACTGAAGCTTTCTTT
CDR3 protein: CASSQGQGAINTEAFF

J gene: TRBJ1-1
V gene: TRBV5-8
D gene: -
clone size: -
CDR3 DNA: TGTGCCAGCAGCTTGCGGGGGAGAGGCACTGAAGCTTTCTTT
CDR3 protein: CASSLRGRGTEAFF

J gene: TRBJ2-1
V gene: TRBV11-2
D gene: TRBD2
clone size: -
CDR3 DNA: TGTGCCAGCAGCCTGGGACTAGCGGGGGATGAGCAGTTCTTC
CDR3 protein: CASSLGLAGDEQFF

J gene: TRBJ1-5
V gene: TRBV30
D gene: -
clone size: -
CDR3 DNA: TGTGCCTGGAGAGGGGGACCCAGCAATCAGCCCCAGCATTTT
CDR3 protein: CAWRGGPSNQPQHF

J gene: TRBJ1-2
V gene: TRBV29-1
D gene: TRBD1
clone size: -
CDR3 DNA: TGCAGCGTCGCCAACCCCCGGGACAGACCCCTTGGCTACACCTTC
CDR3 protein: CSVANPRDRPLGYTF

J gene: TRBJ1-1
V gene: TRBV9
D gene: -
clone size: few
CDR3 DNA: TGTGCCAGCAGTGGCGACGGGGGAAGGACTGAAGCTTTCTTT
CDR3 protein: CASSGDGGRTEAFF

J gene: TRBJ2-2
V gene: TRBV21-1
D gene: -
clone size: -
CDR3 DNA: TGTGCCAGCAGCTGCGGCCGACTCGCGCTGAACACCGGGGAGCTGTTTTTT
CDR3 protein: CASSCGRLALNTGELFF

J gene: TRBJ1-2
V gene: TRBV6-5
D gene: -
clone size: -
CDR3 DNA: TGTGCCAGCACCAGGAGCGGGAGTAACTATGGCTACACCTTC
CDR3 protein: CASTRSGSNYGYTF

J gene: TRBJ1-2
V gene: TRBV6-5
D gene: -
clone size: -
CDR3 DNA: TGTGCCAGCAGCCCCCAAGGGACATTTGGCTACACCTTC
CDR3 protein: CASSPQGTFGYTF

J gene: TRBJ1-4
V gene: TRBV7-2
D gene: TRBD1
clone size: -
CDR3 DNA: TGTGCCAGCAGCGTCAGGGGGCCCGATGAAAAACTGTTTTTT
CDR3 protein: CASSVRGPDEKLFF

J gene: TRBJ1-3
V gene: TRBV19
D gene: -
clone size: -
CDR3 DNA: TGTGCCAGTAGTATTACTCAACCGAGCTCTGGAAACACCATATATTTT
CDR3 protein: CASSITQPSSGNTIYF